Below are 6 T cell receptor beta chains sequenced from a single sample in a study of OX40 agonist ivuxolimab in advanced cancers. Here immunoSEQ multiplex PCR was the method, and the copy in TCRdb shows in-frame clones only, minus some. This table has roughly 40,000 clones, about 87% appearing once. The sample consisted of CD4+ or CD8+ T cells sorted from blood, taken in a trial of the OX40 agonist ivuxolimab. Receptors were obtained from an adult with an advanced solid tumor such as melanoma, head and neck, liver or kidney cancer.

The rearrangement links TRBV6-5 to TRBJ1-5; D uncertain. There are 13 residues in the CDR3. V lost 6 bases to trimming and J lost 5 bases, with 11 bases between them. In germline, CDR1 is MNHEY, CDR2 SVGAGI. CDR3: CASRERNYQPQHF. The DNA of the CDR3 is TGTGCCAGCAGAGAAAGAAACTATCAGCCCCAGCATTTT.

This chain uses TRBV2 with TRBJ2-1, with D perhaps matching TRBD2 (5 bases). This CDR3 is built from 15 residues. Germline loops: CDR1 SNHLY, CDR2 FYNNEI. Between the trimmed V and J ends, which lost 2 bases and 9 bases, there was a span of 17 bases. The CDR3 DNA reads as TGTGCCAGCAGTGAAAGTCTAGCAGCCCGAATTGAGCAGTTCTTC. Residues: CASSESLAARIEQFF.

This clone was observed once. The chain joins TRBV10-3 to TRBJ2-7; possible D gene TRBD2, 7 bases. The germline gives CDR1 ENHRY, CDR2 SYGVKD. Trimming left V 8 bases short and J 5 bases short, with 22 bases between. The CDR3 has 15 residues. The CDR3 spells CAIGRGRESPNEQYF. In nucleotides, the CDR3 is TGTGCCATCGGACGGGGGCGGGAGTCCCCCAACGAGCAGTACTTC.

This chain uses TRBV23-1 with TRBJ1-5; no definite D call. TRBV23-1 is an ORF for which the function is uncertain. Trimming pared 7 bases from V and 1 base from J, leaving 17 bases between. The CDR3 is 16 amino acids. The CDR3 sequence is CASKGWRPASNQPQHF. For the CDR3, the DNA is TGCGCCAGCAAAGGGTGGAGACCGGCCAGCAATCAGCCCCAGCATTTT.

V gene TRBV5-4 combines with J gene TRBJ2-3; 9 positions agree with TRBD1. V shed 3 bases, J shed 1 base, and the junction held 6 bases outside the gene matches. CDR1 and CDR2 from the germline V gene are SGHNT and YYREEE (reference sequence). The CDR3 extends over 16 amino acids. This CDR3 is CASSSRDRVGTDTQYF. CDR3 DNA sequence: TGTGCCAGCAGCTCCCGGGACAGGGTGGGCACAGATACGCAGTATTTT.

This clone was detected a few times. The chain uses TRBV5-5 and TRBJ1-1; no reliable D call. Germline V CDR1 and CDR2: SGHKS, YYEKEE (reference sequence). CDR3 size: 14 residues. The V end was cut by 0 bases, the J end by 4 bases, with 10 bases between. CDR3: CASSLVAGVTEAFF. The CDR3 DNA sequence: TGTGCCAGCAGCTTGGTAGCTGGGGTCACTGAAGCTTTCTTT.